The 8 T cell receptor beta chains presented below share a single source sample, sequenced in a study of CD8 T cells in Susac syndrome. RNA was extracted with the RNeasy kit, and a quantity of roughly 0.5 to 1 ug was reverse transcribed using random hexamers. TCRdb re-called the immunoSEQ multiplex PCR reads with MiXCR, one entry per CDR3 protein. Of a few hundred thousand distinct CDR3 sequences listed, roughly 94% were seen once; the top ten hold 0.082%. What was sequenced was CD4+ T cells from PBMCs. The receptors originated from a human donor with multiple sclerosis.

The chain couples TRBV9 to TRBJ2-2; weak D call: TRBD2 (6 bases). The CDR3 sequence is 13 residues long. With 4 bases removed from V and 6 bases from J, the gap between germline ends came to 10 bases. Per germline, CDR1 SGDLS and CDR2 YYNGEE. In DNA form, the CDR3 reads TGTGCCAGCAGCATCCGGGACTCCGGGGAGCTGTTTTTT. Translation: CASSIRDSGELFF.

J is TRBJ1-6 and V is TRBV12-3 or TRBV12-4; D might be TRBD1 (5 bases). CDR3 length: 13 amino acids. Trimming took 8 bases from V and 10 from J, leaving 15 bases between them. The CDR3 region has the DNA TGTGCCAGCTCCCGGCAGGGTGACTCACCCCTCCACTTT. It encodes CASSRQGDSPLHF.

CDR3 protein: CAWMTAGGETQYF. CDR3 nucleotide sequence: TGTGCCTGGATGACAGCGGGGGGAGAGACCCAGTACTTC. The chain carries TRBV30 and TRBJ2-5, with TRBD2 matching over 9 bases. The V gene end was trimmed by 4 bases and the J gene end by 4 bases; junction bases not matched to a gene: 4. Germline CDR1 GTSNPN, CDR2 SVGIG (reference sequence). The CDR3 consists of 13 residues.

The V call is TRBV28, the J call TRBJ2-7, with 9 bases matching TRBD1. Trimming at V came to 3 bases and at J to 6 bases, leaving 9 bases not matched to a gene. Germline lookup yields CDR1 MDHEN and CDR2 SYDVKM. The CDR3 length is 15 residues. CDR3 sequence (DNA): TGTGCCAGCAGTTTCCCCTCCGGGACAGGGAGCGAGCAGTACTTC. Encoded protein: CASSFPSGTGSEQYF.

The chain has TRBV30 and TRBJ2-4; D perhaps matches TRBD1 (6 bases). This CDR3 is built from 12 residues. V was pared by 4 bases and J by 6 bases, with 10 bases between. The germline V gene encodes CDR1 GTSNPN and CDR2 SVGIG (reference sequence). The CDR3: CAWTVDRNIQYF. Here the CDR3 DNA reads TGTGCCTGGACCGTGGACAGAAACATTCAGTACTTC. Full variable domain (remainder filled in from reference TRBV30 and TRBJ2-4): SQTIHQWPATLVQPVGSPLSLECTVEGTSNPNLYWYRQAAGRGLQLLFYSVGIGQISSEVPQNLSASRPQDRQFILSSKKLLLSDSGFYLCAWTVDRNIQYFGAGTRLSVL.

This clonotype was recorded once. CDR3 in DNA: TGCAGCGCTCCGACAGGGGGGAGCACAGATACGCAGTATTTT. Protein: CSAPTGGSTDTQYF. The V and J genes are TRBV29-1 and TRBJ2-3, with 9 positions matching TRBD1. The V and J ends lost 7 bases and 0 bases, in that order; junction bases with no gene match: 5. Per germline, CDR1 SQVTM and CDR2 ANQGSEA. The CDR3 contains 14 residues.

V is TRBV29-1 and J is TRBJ1-1, with no clear D. CDR3 length equals 15 residues. Trimming cost V 4 bases and J 0 bases, with 15 bases left between them. Germline lookup yields CDR1 SQVTM and CDR2 ANQGSEA. In DNA form, the CDR3 reads TGCAGCGTTGGGGGAATGGGTCGCCTGAACACTGAAGCTTTCTTT. Protein: CSVGGMGRLNTEAFF.

The chain uses TRBV5-6 and TRBJ1-1; 7 nucleotides line up with TRBD1. Germline lookup yields CDR1 SGHDT and CDR2 YYEEEE. The CDR3 has 15 residues. The V gene end was trimmed by 5 bases and the J gene end by 4 bases; junction bases not matched to a gene: 11. DNA for the CDR3: TGTGCCAGCAGGCGTGAGGGGGCGAGGAGCACTGAAGCTTTCTTT. This encodes CASRREGARSTEAFF.